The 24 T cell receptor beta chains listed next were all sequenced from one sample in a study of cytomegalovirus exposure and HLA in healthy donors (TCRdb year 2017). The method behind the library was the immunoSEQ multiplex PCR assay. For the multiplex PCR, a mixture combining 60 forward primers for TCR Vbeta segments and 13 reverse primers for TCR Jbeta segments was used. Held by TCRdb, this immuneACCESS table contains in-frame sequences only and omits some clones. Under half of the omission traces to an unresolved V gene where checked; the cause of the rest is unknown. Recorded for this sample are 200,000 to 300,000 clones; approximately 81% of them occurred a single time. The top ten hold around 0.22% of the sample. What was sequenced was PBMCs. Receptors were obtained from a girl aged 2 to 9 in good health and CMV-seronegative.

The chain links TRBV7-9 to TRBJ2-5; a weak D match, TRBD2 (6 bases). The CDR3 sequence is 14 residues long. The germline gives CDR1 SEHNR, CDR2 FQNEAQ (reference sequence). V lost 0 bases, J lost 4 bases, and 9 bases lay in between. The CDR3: CASSLASGLETQYF. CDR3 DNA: TGTGCCAGCAGCTTAGCAAGCGGGTTAGAGACCCAGTACTTC.

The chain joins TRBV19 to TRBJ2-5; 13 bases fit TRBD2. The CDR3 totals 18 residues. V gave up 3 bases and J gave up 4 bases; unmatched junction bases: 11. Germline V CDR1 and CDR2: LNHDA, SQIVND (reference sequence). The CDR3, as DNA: TGTGCCAGTAGTATTGGACTAGCGGGAGTAAGGATCGGAGAGACCCAGTACTTC. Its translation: CASSIGLAGVRIGETQYF. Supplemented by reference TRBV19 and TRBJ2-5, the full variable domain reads DGGITQSPKYLFRKEGQNVTLSCEQNLNHDAMYWYRQDPGQGLRLIYYSQIVNDFQKGDIAEGYSVSREKKESFPLTVTSAQKNPTAFYLCASSIGLAGVRIGETQYFGPGTRLLVL.

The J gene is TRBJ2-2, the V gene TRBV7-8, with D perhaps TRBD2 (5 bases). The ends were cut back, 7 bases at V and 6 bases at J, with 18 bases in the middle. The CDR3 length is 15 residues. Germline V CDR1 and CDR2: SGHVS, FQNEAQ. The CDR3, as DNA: TGTGCCAGCACCTACCGGGGTCCGTTGGCCGGGGAGCTGTTTTTT. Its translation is CASTYRGPLAGELFF. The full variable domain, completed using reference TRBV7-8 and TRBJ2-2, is GAGVSQSPRYKVAKRGQDVALRCDPISGHVSLFWYQQALGQGPEFLTYFQNEAQLDKSGLPSDRFFAERPEGSVSTLKIQRTQQEDSAVYLCASTYRGPLAGELFFGEGSRLTVL.

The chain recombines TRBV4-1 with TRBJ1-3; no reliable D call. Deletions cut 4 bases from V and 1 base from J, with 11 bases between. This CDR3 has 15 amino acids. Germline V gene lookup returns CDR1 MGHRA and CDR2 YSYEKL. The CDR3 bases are TGCGCCAGCAGCCGACTGTCAACTTCTGGAAACACCATATATTTT. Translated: CASSRLSTSGNTIYF.

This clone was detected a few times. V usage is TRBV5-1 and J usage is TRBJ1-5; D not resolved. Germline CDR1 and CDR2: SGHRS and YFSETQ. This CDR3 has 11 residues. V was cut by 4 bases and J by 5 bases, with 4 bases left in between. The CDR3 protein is CASSLYQPQHF. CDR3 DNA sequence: TGCGCCAGCAGCCTTTATCAGCCCCAGCATTTT.

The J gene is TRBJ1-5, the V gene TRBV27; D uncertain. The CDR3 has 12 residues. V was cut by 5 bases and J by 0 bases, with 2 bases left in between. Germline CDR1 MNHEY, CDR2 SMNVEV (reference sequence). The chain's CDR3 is CASSHSNQPQHF. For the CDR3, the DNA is TGTGCCAGCAGTCATAGCAATCAGCCCCAGCATTTT.

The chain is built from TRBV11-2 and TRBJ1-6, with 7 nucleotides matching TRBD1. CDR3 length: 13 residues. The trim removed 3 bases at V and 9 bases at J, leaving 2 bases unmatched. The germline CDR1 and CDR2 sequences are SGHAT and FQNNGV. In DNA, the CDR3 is TGTGCCAGCAGCTTGGACAGGCGTTCACCCCTCCACTTT. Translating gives CASSLDRRSPLHF.

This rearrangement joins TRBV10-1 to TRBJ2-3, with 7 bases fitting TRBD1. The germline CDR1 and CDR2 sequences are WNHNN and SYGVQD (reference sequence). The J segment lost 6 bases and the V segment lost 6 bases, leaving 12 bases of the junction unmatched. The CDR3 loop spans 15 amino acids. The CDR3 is CASRATHDRVDTQYF. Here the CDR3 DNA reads TGCGCCAGCAGGGCAACCCACGACAGGGTTGATACGCAGTATTTT.

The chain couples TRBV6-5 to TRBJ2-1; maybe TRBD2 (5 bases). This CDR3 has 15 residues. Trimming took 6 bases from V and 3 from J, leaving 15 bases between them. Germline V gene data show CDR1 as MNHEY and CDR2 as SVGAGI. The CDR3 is CASRAPRGSYNEQFF. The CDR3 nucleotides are TGTGCCAGCAGGGCACCCCGGGGTAGCTACAATGAGCAGTTCTTC.

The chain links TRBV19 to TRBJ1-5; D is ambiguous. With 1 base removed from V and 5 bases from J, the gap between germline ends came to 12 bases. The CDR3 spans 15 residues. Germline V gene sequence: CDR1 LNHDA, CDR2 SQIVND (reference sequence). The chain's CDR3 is CASSIARVRDQPQHF. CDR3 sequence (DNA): TGTGCCAGTAGTATAGCCCGGGTAAGAGATCAGCCCCAGCATTTT. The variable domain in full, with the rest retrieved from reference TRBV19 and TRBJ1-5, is DGGITQSPKYLFRKEGQNVTLSCEQNLNHDAMYWYRQDPGQGLRLIYYSQIVNDFQKGDIAEGYSVSREKKESFPLTVTSAQKNPTAFYLCASSIARVRDQPQHFGDGTRLSIL.

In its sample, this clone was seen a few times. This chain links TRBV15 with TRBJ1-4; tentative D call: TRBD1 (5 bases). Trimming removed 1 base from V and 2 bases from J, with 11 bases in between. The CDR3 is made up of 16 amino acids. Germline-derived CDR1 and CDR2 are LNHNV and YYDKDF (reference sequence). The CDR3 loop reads CATSRGDGGTNEKLFF. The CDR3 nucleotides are TGTGCCACCAGCAGAGGTGATGGGGGGACTAATGAAAAACTGTTTTTT.

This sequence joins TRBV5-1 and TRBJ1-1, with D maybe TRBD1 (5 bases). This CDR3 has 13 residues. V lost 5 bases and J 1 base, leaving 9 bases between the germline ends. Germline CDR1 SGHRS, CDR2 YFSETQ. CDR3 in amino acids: CASRWGPNTEAFF. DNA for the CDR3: TGCGCCAGCAGGTGGGGCCCGAACACTGAAGCTTTCTTT. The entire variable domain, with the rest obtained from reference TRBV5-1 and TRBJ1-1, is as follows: KAGVTQTPRYLIKTRGQQVTLSCSPISGHRSVSWYQQTPGQGLQFLFEYFSETQRNKGNFPGRFSGRQFSNSRSEMNVSTLELGDSALYLCASRWGPNTEAFFGQGTRLTVV.

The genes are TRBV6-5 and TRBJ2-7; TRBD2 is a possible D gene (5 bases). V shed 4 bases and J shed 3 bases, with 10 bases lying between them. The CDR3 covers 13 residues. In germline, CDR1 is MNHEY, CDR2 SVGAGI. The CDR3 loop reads CASSFGRDYEQYF. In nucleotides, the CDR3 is TGTGCCAGCAGTTTCGGACGGGACTACGAGCAGTACTTC.

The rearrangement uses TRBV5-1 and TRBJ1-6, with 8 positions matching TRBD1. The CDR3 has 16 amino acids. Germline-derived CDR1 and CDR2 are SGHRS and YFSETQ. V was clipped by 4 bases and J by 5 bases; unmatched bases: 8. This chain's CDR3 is CASSLRDRGHNSPLHF. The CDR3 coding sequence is TGCGCCAGCAGCCTTCGCGACAGGGGCCATAATTCACCCCTCCACTTT.

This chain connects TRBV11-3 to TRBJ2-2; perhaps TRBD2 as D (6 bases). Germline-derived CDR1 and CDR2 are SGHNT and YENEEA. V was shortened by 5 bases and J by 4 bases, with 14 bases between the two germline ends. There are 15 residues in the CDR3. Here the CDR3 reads CASSPPQGGTGELFF. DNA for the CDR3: TGTGCCAGCAGCCCCCCGCAGGGAGGCACCGGGGAGCTGTTTTTT.

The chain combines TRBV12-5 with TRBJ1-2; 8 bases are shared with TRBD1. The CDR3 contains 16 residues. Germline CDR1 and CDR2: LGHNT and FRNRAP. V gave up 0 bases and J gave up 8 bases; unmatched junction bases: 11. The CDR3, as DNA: TGTGCTAGTGGTTTGGTAGCAGGGGGCGTGATAGGAGGCTACACCTTC. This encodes CASGLVAGGVIGGYTF.

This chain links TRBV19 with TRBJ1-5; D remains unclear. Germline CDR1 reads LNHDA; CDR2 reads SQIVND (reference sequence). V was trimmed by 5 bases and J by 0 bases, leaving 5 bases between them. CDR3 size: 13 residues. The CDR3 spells CASSDYSNQPQHF. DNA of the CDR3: TGTGCCAGTAGTGACTATAGCAATCAGCCCCAGCATTTT.

This CDR3 is CSGQLGLAGKYNEQFF. The CDR3 DNA sequence: TGCAGCGGACAGTTGGGACTAGCGGGGAAATACAATGAGCAGTTCTTC. The chain links TRBV29-1 to TRBJ2-1; 13 bases agree with TRBD2. CDR3 size: 16 residues. In germline, CDR1 is SQVTM, CDR2 ANQGSEA. J lost 4 bases, V lost 7 bases, and 10 bases had no gene match.

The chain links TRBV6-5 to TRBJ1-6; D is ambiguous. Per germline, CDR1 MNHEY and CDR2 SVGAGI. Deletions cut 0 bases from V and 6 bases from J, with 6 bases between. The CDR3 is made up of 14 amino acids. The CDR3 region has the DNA TGTGCCAGCAGTTACTCAGCCTCTAATTCACCCCTCCACTTT. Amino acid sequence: CASSYSASNSPLHF.

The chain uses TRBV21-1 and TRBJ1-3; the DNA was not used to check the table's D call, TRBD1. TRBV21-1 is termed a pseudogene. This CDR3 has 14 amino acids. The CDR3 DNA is TGTGCCAGCAGCCTCCACAGGGGTCGAAACACCATATATTTT. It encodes CASSLHRGRNTIYF.

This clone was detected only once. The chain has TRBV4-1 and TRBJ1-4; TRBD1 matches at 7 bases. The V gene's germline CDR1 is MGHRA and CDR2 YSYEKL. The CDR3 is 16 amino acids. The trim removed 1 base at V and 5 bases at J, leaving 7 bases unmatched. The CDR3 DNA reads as TGCGCCAGCAGCCAAGGTTCGGTCAGGGGGAATGAAAAACTGTTTTTT. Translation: CASSQGSVRGNEKLFF.

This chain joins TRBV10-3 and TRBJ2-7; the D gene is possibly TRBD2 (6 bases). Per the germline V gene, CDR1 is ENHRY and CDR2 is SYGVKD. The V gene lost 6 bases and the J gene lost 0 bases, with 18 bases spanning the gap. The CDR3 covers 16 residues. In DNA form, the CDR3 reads TGTGCCATCAGGTCACTTTCTAGCGAAAGCTCCTACGAGCAGTACTTC. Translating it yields CAIRSLSSESSYEQYF.

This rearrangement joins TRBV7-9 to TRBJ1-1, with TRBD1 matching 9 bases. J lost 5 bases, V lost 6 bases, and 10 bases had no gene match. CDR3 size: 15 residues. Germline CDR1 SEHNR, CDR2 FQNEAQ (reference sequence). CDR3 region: CASRNLQGAMTEAFF. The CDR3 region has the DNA TGTGCCAGCAGAAACCTACAGGGGGCAATGACTGAAGCTTTCTTT. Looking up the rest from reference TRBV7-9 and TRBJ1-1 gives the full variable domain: DTGVSQNPRHKITKRGQNVTFRCDPISEHNRLYWYRQTLGQGPEFLTYFQNEAQLEKSRLLSDRFSAERPKGSFSTLEIQRTEQGDSAMYLCASRNLQGAMTEAFFGQGTRLTVV.

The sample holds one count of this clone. The CDR3 coding sequence is TGCGCCAGCAACTCACGGGGACTAGCGGGAGGGCGAAGCAATGAGCAGTTCTTC. It yields the protein CASNSRGLAGGRSNEQFF. The chain joins TRBV5-1 to TRBJ2-1, with 16 bases matching TRBD2. The germline V gene encodes CDR1 SGHRS and CDR2 YFSETQ. This CDR3 contains 18 residues. Unmatched junction bases numbered 12, after V lost 6 bases and J lost 6 bases.